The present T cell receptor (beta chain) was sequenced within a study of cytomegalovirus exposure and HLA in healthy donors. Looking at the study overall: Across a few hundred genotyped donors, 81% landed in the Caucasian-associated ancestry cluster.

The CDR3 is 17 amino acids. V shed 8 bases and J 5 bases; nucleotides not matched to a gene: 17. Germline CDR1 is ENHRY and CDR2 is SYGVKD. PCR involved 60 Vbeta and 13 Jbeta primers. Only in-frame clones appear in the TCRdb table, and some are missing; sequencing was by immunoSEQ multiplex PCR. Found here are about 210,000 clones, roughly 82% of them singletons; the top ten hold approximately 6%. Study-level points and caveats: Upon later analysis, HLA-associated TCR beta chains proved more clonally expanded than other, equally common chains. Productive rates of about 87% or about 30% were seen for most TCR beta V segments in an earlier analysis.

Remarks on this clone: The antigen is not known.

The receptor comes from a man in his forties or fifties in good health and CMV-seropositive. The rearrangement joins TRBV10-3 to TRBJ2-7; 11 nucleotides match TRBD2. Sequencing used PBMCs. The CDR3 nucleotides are TGTGCCATCTCCCCGAGGGGACTAGCGGCTTCACCTCACGAGCAGTACTTC. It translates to CAISPRGLAASPHEQYF.